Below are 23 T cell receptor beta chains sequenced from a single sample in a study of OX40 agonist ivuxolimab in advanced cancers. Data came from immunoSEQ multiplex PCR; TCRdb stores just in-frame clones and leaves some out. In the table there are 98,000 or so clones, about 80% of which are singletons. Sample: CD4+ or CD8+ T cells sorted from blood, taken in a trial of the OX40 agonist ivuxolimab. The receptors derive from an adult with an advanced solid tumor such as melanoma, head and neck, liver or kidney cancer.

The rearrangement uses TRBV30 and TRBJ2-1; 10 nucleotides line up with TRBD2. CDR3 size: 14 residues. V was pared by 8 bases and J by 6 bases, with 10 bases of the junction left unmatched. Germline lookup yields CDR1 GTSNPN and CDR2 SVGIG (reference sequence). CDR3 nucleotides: TGTGCCAGCAGGCTAGCGGGGGCGTCCAATGAGCAGTTCTTC. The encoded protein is CASRLAGASNEQFF.

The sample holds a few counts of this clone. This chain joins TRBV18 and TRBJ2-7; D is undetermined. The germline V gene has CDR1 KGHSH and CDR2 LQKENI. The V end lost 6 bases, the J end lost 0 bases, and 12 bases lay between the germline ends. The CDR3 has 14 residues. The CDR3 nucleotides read TGTGCCAGCTCCCTCTCCTTTAGCTCCTACGAGCAGTACTTC. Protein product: CASSLSFSSYEQYF.

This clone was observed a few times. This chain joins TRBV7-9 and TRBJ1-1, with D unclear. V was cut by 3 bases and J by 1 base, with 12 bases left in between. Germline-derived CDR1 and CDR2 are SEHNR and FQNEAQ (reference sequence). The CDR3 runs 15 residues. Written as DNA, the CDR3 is TGTGCCAGCAGCTTTAACGGGCGACAGAACACTGAAGCTTTCTTT. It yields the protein CASSFNGRQNTEAFF. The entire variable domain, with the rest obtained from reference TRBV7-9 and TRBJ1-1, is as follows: DTGVSQNPRHKITKRGQNVTFRCDPISEHNRLYWYRQTLGQGPEFLTYFQNEAQLEKSRLLSDRFSAERPKGSFSTLEIQRTEQGDSAMYLCASSFNGRQNTEAFFGQGTRLTVV.

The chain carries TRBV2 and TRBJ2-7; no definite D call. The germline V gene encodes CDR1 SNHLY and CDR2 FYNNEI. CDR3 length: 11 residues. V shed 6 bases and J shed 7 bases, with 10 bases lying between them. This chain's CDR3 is CASSPKWEQYF. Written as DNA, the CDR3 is TGTGCCAGCAGCCCCAAATGGGAGCAGTACTTC.

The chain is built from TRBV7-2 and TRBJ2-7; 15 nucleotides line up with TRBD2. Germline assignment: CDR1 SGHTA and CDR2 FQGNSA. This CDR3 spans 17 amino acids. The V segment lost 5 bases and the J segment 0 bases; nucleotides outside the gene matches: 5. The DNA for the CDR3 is TGTGCCAGCAGCGATCCGGGACTAGCGGGAGGCTCCTACGAGCAGTACTTC. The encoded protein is CASSDPGLAGGSYEQYF. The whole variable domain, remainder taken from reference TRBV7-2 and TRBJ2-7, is GAGVSQSPSNKVTEKGKDVELRCDPISGHTALYWYRQSLGQGLEFLIYFQGNSAPDKSGLPSDRFSAERTGGSVSTLTIQRTQQEDSAVYLCASSDPGLAGGSYEQYFGPGTRLTVT.

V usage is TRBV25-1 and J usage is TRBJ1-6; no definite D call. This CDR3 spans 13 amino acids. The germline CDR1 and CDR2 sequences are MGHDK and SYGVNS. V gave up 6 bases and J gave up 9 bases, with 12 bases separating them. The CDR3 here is CASSSLQGSPLHF. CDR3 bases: TGTGCCAGCAGCTCCCTCCAAGGTTCACCCCTCCACTTT.

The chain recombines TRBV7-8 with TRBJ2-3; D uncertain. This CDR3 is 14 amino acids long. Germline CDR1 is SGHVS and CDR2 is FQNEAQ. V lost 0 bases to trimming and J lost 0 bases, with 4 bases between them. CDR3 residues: CASSLARSTDTQYF. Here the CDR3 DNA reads TGTGCCAGCAGCTTAGCACGGAGCACAGATACGCAGTATTTT.

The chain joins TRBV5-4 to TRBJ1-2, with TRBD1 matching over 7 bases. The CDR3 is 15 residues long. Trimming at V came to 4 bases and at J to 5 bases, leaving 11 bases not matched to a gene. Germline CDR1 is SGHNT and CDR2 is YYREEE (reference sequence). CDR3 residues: CASSRVGTANYGYTF. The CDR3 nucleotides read TGTGCCAGCAGCCGGGTCGGGACAGCGAATTATGGCTACACCTTC.

DNA of the CDR3: TGTGCCAGCAGCTTAAGGACGTCGTATAGCGGGGGATACAATGAGCAGTTCTTC. Encoded protein: CASSLRTSYSGGYNEQFF. The chain couples TRBV7-8 to TRBJ2-1; 9 bases are shared with TRBD2. Germline CDR1 is SGHVS and CDR2 is FQNEAQ. The V and J ends lost 2 bases and 4 bases, in that order; junction bases with no gene match: 12. The CDR3 has 18 residues.

CDR3 protein: CASSPPVSYNEQFF. The DNA of the CDR3 is TGTGCCAGCTCACCTCCAGTGTCCTACAATGAGCAGTTCTTC. The V gene is TRBV18, the J gene TRBJ2-1; the D is unclear. The germline V gene has CDR1 KGHSH and CDR2 LQKENI. The CDR3 runs 14 residues. The V end was cut by 3 bases, the J end by 1 base, with 7 bases between.

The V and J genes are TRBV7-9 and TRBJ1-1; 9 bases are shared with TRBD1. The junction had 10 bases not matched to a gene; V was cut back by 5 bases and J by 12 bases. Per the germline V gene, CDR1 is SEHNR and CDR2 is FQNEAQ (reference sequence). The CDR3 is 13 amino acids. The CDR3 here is CASSLKPGQGTFF. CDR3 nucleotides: TGTGCCAGCAGCCTTAAACCGGGACAGGGAACTTTCTTT.

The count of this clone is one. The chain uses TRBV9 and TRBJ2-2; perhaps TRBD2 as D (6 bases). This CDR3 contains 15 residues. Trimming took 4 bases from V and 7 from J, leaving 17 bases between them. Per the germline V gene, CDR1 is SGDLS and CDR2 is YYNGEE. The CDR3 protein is CASSPLLVGGGELFF. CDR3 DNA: TGTGCCAGCAGCCCCTTACTAGTCGGGGGCGGGGAGCTGTTTTTT. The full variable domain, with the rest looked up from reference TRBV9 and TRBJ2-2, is DSGVTQTPKHLITATGQRVTLRCSPRSGDLSVYWYQQSLDQGLQFLIQYYNGEERAKGNILERFSAQQFPDLHSELNLSSLELGDSALYFCASSPLLVGGGELFFGEGSRLTVL.

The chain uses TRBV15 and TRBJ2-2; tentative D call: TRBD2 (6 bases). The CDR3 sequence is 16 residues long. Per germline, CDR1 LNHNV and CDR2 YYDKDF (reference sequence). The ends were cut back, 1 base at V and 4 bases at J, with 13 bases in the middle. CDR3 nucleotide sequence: TGTGCCACCAGCAGAGGGGCGGGACGGGTCACCGGGGAGCTGTTTTTT. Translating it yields CATSRGAGRVTGELFF. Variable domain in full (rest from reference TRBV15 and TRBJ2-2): DAMVIQNPRYQVTQFGKPVTLSCSQTLNHNVMYWYQQKSSQAPKLLFHYYDKDFNNEADTPDNFQSRRPNTSFCFLDIRSPGLGDTAMYLCATSRGAGRVTGELFFGEGSRLTVL.

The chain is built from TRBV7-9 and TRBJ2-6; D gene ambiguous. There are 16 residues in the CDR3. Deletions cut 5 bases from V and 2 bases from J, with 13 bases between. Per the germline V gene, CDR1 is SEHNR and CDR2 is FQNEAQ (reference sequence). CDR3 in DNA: TGTGCCAGCAGCCCGAGGTTTGGGACTGGGGCCAACGTCCTGACTTTC. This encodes CASSPRFGTGANVLTF.

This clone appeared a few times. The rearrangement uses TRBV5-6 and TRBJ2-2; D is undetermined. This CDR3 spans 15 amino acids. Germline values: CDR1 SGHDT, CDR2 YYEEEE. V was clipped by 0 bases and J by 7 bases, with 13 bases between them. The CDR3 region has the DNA TGTGCCAGCAGCTTGGTTGCCAGCGCTTACGGGGAGCTGTTTTTT. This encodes CASSLVASAYGELFF.

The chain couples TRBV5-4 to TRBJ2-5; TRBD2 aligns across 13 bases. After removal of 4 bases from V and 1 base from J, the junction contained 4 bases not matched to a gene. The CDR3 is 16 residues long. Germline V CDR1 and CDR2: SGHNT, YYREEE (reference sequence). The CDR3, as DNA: TGTGCCAGCAGCCCTGGGACTAGCGGGACCCAAGAGACCCAGTACTTC. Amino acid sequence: CASSPGTSGTQETQYF.

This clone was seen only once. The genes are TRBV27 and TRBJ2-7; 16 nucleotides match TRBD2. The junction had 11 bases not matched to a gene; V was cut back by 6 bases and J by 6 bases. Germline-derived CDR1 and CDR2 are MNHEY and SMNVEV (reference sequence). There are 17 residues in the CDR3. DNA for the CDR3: TGTGCCAGCAGCCGAGGGACTAGCGGGAGGGCCATCGGCGAGCAGTACTTC. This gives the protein CASSRGTSGRAIGEQYF.

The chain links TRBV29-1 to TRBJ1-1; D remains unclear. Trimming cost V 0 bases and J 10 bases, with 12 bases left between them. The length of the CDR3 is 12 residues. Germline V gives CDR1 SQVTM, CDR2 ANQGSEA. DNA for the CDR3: TGCAGCGTTGAAGATCGTGACTTCGGAGCTTTCTTT. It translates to CSVEDRDFGAFF.

CDR3 loop: CASSYRGGQETQYF. CDR3 coding DNA: TGTGCCAGCAGCTACCGGGGGGGACAAGAGACCCAGTACTTC. J is TRBJ2-5 and V is TRBV7-2; TRBD2 agrees at 8 bases. V was pared by 4 bases and J by 2 bases, with 3 bases of the junction left unmatched. CDR1 and CDR2 (germline): SGHTA, FQGNSA. This CDR3 is 14 amino acids long. The full variable domain, rest sourced from reference TRBV7-2 and TRBJ2-5, is GAGVSQSPSNKVTEKGKDVELRCDPISGHTALYWYRQSLGQGLEFLIYFQGNSAPDKSGLPSDRFSAERTGGSVSTLTIQRTQQEDSAVYLCASSYRGGQETQYFGPGTRLLVL.

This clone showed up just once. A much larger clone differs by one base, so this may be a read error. CDR3 sequence: CASSLGQMNTEAFF. DNA of the CDR3: TGCGCCAGCAGCTTGGGACAGATGAACACTGAAGCTTTCTTT. The chain carries TRBV5-1 and TRBJ1-1; perhaps TRBD1 as D (5 bases). The CDR3 has 14 amino acids. V was clipped by 0 bases and J by 0 bases, with 6 bases between them. Germline CDR1 is SGHRS and CDR2 is YFSETQ. Full variable domain (missing parts from reference TRBV5-1 and TRBJ1-1): KAGVTQTPRYLIKTRGQQVTLSCSPISGHRSVSWYQQTPGQGLQFLFEYFSETQRNKGNFPGRFSGRQFSNSRSEMNVSTLELGDSALYLCASSLGQMNTEAFFGQGTRLTVV.

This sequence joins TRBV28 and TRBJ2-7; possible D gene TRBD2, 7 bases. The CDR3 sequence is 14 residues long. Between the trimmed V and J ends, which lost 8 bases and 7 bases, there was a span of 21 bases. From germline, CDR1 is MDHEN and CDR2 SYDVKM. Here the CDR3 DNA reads TGTGCCAGCCGGTTGATTGGGGGGGGCCGTGAGCAGTACTTC. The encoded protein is CASRLIGGGREQYF.

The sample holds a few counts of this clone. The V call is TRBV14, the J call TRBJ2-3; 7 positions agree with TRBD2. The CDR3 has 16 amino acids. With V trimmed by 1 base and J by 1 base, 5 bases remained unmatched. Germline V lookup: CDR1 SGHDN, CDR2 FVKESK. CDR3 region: CASSQALSGGTDTQYF. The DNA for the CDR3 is TGTGCCAGCAGCCAAGCCTTAAGCGGGGGCACAGATACGCAGTATTTT.

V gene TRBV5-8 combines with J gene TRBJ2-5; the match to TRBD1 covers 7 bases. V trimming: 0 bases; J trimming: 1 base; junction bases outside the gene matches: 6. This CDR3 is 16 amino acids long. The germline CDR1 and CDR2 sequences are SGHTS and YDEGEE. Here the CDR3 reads CASSLGTGASQETQYF. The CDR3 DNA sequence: TGTGCCAGCAGCTTGGGAACAGGGGCATCCCAAGAGACCCAGTACTTC.